This T cell receptor beta chain was retrieved from a study of OX40 agonist ivuxolimab in advanced cancers. Across the study: The patients' treatment was ivuxolimab, an agonistic anti-OX40 (CD134) antibody. The group had a mean age of 60 years, ranged from about 20 to 80, and was roughly 83% male.

Method: immunoSEQ multiplex PCR; TCRdb's copy keeps in-frame clones and lacks some. The sample shows about 41,000 clones, 87% of them seen only once. Study results and caveats: The expanded peripheral T cells' antigen specificity was not determined.

The CDR3 totals 14 residues. The V gene's germline CDR1 is SGHAT and CDR2 FQNNGV. J was trimmed by 5 bases and V by 5 bases; bases with no gene match: 9. The cohort excluded patients with autoimmune disease history or systemic immunosuppression. This clone was recorded once. The antigen remains unidentified. The chain links TRBV11-2 to TRBJ2-7; 7 bases agree with TRBD1. Material: CD4+ or CD8+ T cells sorted from blood, obtained in a trial of the OX40 agonist ivuxolimab. This TCR was sampled from an adult with an advanced solid tumor such as melanoma, head and neck, liver or kidney cancer. The CDR3 DNA reads TGTGCCAGCAGCCTACTACAGGGGCGAGACGAGCAGTACTTC. Amino acid sequence: CASSLLQGRDEQYF.